A selection of T cell receptor beta chains follows, all from one sample in a study of shared clonotypes between healthy human individuals. Data came from immunoSEQ multiplex PCR; TCRdb stores just in-frame clones and leaves some out. The data contain about 600,000 clones, about 95% of them seen just once; the ten biggest clones take up 0.11%. The sequencing sample was made of naive CD8+ T cells sorted from blood. These receptors all come from a young woman in good health. Each CDR3 is given with its conserved first and last residue. A D gene is named only where the DNA matches it firmly. Clone size is given for some rows only: seen once, a few or many times, or a class if the clone is expanded.

>.|TRBJ1-1|TRBD1|TRBV6-1
CASGDRGLTEAFF
TGTGCCAGCGGAGACAGGGGGCTCACTGAAGCTTTCTTT
>.|TRBJ2-7|TRBD1|TRBV4-1
CASSQGGGQPYEQYF
TGCGCCAGCAGCCAAGGAGGGGGACAGCCTTACGAGCAGTACTTC
>.|TRBJ1-2|.|TRBV28
CASSLGETLRNYGYTF
TGTGCCAGCAGTTTGGGGGAGACCCTACGTAACTATGGCTACACCTTC
>.|TRBJ1-2|TRBD1|TRBV28
CASARTGGAHSVIYGYTF
TGTGCCAGCGCTAGAACAGGGGGCGCGCATTCGGTAATCTATGGCTACACCTTC
>.|TRBJ2-3|.|TRBV6-5
CASSYLGGGRTDTQYF
TGTGCCAGCAGTTACCTAGGGGGGGGCCGAACAGATACGCAGTATTTT
>.|TRBJ2-5|TRBD2|TRBV4-1
CASSQGRGRAETQYF
TGCGCCAGCAGCCAAGGCCGGGGGAGGGCAGAGACCCAGTACTTC
>once|TRBJ2-7|.|TRBV27
CASSFQNEQYF
TGTGCCAGCAGTTTCCAAAATGAGCAGTACTTC
>.|TRBJ1-4|TRBD1|TRBV19
CASSTVATGGGLFF
TGTGCCAGTAGTACCGTCGCCACAGGGGGCGGGCTGTTTTTT
>.|TRBJ2-3|.|TRBV10-3
CATLRGGADTQYF
TGTGCCACACTTCGCGGGGGCGCAGATACGCAGTATTTT
>.|TRBJ1-1|TRBD1|TRBV6-1
CASSLRGPWYTEAFF
TGTGCCAGCAGCCTCAGGGGGCCATGGTACACTGAAGCTTTCTTT
>once|TRBJ1-1|.|TRBV5-4
CASSRSQGVNTEAFF
TGTGCCAGCAGCAGGAGTCAAGGGGTTAACACTGAAGCTTTCTTT
>.|TRBJ2-1|TRBD2|TRBV2
CASRELAGGLAEQFF
TGTGCCAGCAGAGAACTAGCGGGAGGTTTGGCTGAGCAGTTCTTC